The rows below give T cell receptor beta chains drawn from one sample of a study of blood T cell repertoires in COVID-19. Generated by immunoSEQ multiplex PCR, the TCRdb table keeps only in-frame clones and is missing some. The data contain about 460,000 clones, approximately 86% of them singletons. The sequenced sample consisted of PBMCs or T cells enriched from blood (not recorded which). These receptors all stem from a woman aged 55-70 years who had recovered from COVID-19. Each CDR3 is given with its conserved first and last residue. The D gene is left open where the match is weak. Rows give clone size only sometimes, using once, few, many, or a class for an expanded clone.

v_call	clone_size	d_call	j_call	cdr3_aa	cdr3_nt
TRBV7-7	NA	TRBD2	TRBJ2-5	CASSPTLQAGGAKTQYF	TGTGCTAGCAGTCCCACACTTCAAGCGGGGGGGGCAAAGACCCAGTACTTC
TRBV6-5	NA	TRBD1	TRBJ1-1	CASSQGDRTNTEAFF	TGTGCCAGCTCACAAGGGGACAGGACGAACACTGAAGCTTTCTTT
TRBV27	NA	TRBD1	TRBJ1-2	CASSFRDRVGYTF	TGTGCCAGCAGTTTCCGGGACAGGGTTGGCTACACCTTC
TRBV27	NA	NA	TRBJ1-6	CASSLGGFRVNSPLHF	TGTGCCAGCAGTCTAGGAGGGTTTAGGGTTAATTCACCCCTCCACTTT
TRBV7-8	NA	NA	TRBJ1-2	CASSLDGGGERDMWGYTF	TGTGCCAGCAGCTTAGACGGTGGGGGGGAACGGGATATGTGGGGCTACACCTTC
TRBV9	NA	NA	TRBJ2-1	CASSVGGGYNEQFF	TGTGCCAGCAGCGTAGGTGGAGGGTACAATGAGCAGTTCTTC
TRBV5-4	NA	NA	TRBJ2-5	CASSFDGRQETQYF	TGTGCCAGCAGCTTTGACGGCAGGCAAGAGACCCAGTACTTC
TRBV15	NA	NA	TRBJ1-2	CATSRPGGNYGYTF	TGTGCCACCAGCAGGCCCGGGGGAAACTATGGCTACACCTTC
TRBV5-1	NA	TRBD2	TRBJ2-1	CASSQLAGGLNEQFF	TGCGCCAGCAGCCAATTAGCGGGGGGGCTCAATGAGCAGTTCTTC
TRBV10-1	NA	NA	TRBJ2-3	CASSEYTPADTQYF	TGCGCCAGCAGTGAGTATACCCCGGCAGATACGCAGTATTTT
TRBV3-1/TRBV3-2	NA	NA	TRBJ1-3	CASSQGGAGNTIYF	TGTGCCAGCAGCCAAGGGGGAGCTGGAAACACCATATATTTT
TRBV11-3	NA	NA	TRBJ1-2	CASSLGGTMSYGYTF	TGTGCCAGCAGCTTAGGAGGGACAATGTCATATGGCTACACCTTC
TRBV5-1	NA	NA	TRBJ2-7	CASSLRRSSYEQYF	TGCGCCAGCAGCTTGCGACGGAGCTCCTACGAGCAGTACTTC
TRBV2	NA	NA	TRBJ1-5	CASRQAPGSNQPQHF	TGTGCCAGCAGGCAAGCCCCGGGGAGCAATCAGCCCCAGCATTTT
TRBV4-1	NA	NA	TRBJ1-4	CASSRTATNEKLFF	TGCGCCAGCAGCCGGACAGCAACTAATGAAAAACTGTTTTTT
TRBV7-2	NA	NA	TRBJ1-5	CASSLDGYGNQPQHF	TGTGCCAGCAGCTTAGACGGGTATGGCAATCAGCCCCAGCATTTT
TRBV6-5	once	TRBD2	TRBJ2-2	CASNRGGLGTGELFF	TGTGCCAGCAACCGGGGGGGCTTAGGCACCGGGGAGCTGTTTTTT
TRBV5-1	NA	TRBD2	TRBJ2-1	CASGTSGGGYNEQFF	TGCGCCAGCGGGACTAGCGGTGGGGGTTACAATGAGCAGTTCTTC
TRBV24-1	NA	NA	TRBJ2-5	CATSRGGGETQYF	TGTGCCACCAGCAGGGGTGGGGGAGAGACCCAGTACTTC
TRBV5-1	once	NA	TRBJ1-3	CASSLAGGATSGNTIYF	TGCGCCAGCAGCTTGGCCGGGGGGGCGACATCTGGAAACACCATATATTTT
TRBV29-1	NA	TRBD2	TRBJ2-3	CSVRAGSDTQYF	TGCAGCGTGCGAGCGGGGTCGGATACGCAGTATTTT
TRBV6-5	few	NA	TRBJ1-2	CASSSRGWNYGYTF	TGTGCCAGCAGCTCTCGGGGGTGGAACTATGGCTACACCTTC
TRBV12-5	NA	NA	TRBJ1-1	CASGLWGRENTEAFF	TGTGCTAGTGGTTTATGGGGGCGCGAAAACACTGAAGCTTTCTTT
TRBV7-8	few	TRBD1	TRBJ2-7	CASSGGQGYEQYF	TGTGCCAGCAGCGGGGGACAGGGATACGAGCAGTACTTC
TRBV19	NA	NA	TRBJ1-4	CASSIDTGGADEKLFF	TGTGCCAGTAGTATCGATACGGGGGGCGCGGATGAAAAACTGTTTTTT
TRBV5-6	NA	TRBD2	TRBJ2-1	CASSLGLAGGTNEQFF	TGTGCCAGCAGCTTGGGGTTAGCGGGGGGTACGAATGAGCAGTTCTTC
TRBV7-7	once	NA	TRBJ2-3	CASSSEAADWYSTDTQYF	TGTGCTAGCAGCTCAGAGGCCGCTGACTGGTATAGCACAGATACGCAGTATTTT
TRBV5-1	NA	TRBD1	TRBJ2-1	CASTTGGAVHEQFF	TGCGCCAGCACCACAGGGGGCGCAGTCCATGAGCAGTTCTTC
TRBV30	NA	TRBD1	TRBJ2-3	CAWKAGGATDTQYF	TGTGCCTGGAAGGCAGGGGGCGCGACAGATACGCAGTATTTT
TRBV5-1	NA	TRBD2	TRBJ2-1	CASSLEGGEDEQFF	TGCGCCAGCAGCTTGGAGGGAGGGGAGGATGAGCAGTTCTTC
TRBV10-3	few	TRBD1	TRBJ1-3	CAIKPGQSIGNTIYF	TGTGCCATCAAGCCGGGACAGTCTATCGGAAACACCATATATTTT